This TCR beta chain was sequenced during a study of response to subunit inactivated influenza vaccine. TCRdb re-called the RT-PCR reads through MiXCR, storing one row per CDR3 protein. The sample shows 650,000 to 700,000 distinct CDR3 sequences, 15% to 19% of them seen only once. The CDR3 extends over 16 amino acids. Germline V CDR1 and CDR2: MNHEY, SVGEGT. The trim removed 3 bases at V and 6 bases at J, leaving 5 bases unmatched. This clonotype was recorded a few times. Material: PBMCs from blood, obtained about 12 days after vaccination. The rearrangement links TRBV6-2 or TRBV6-3 to TRBJ2-2; 12 bases match TRBD2. This clonotype was obtained from a man aged 50 to 60 who received an inactivated influenza vaccine. The chain's CDR3 is CASSYRTSGVSGELFF. As DNA, the CDR3 is TGTGCCAGCAGTTATAGGACTAGCGGGGTTTCCGGGGAGCTGTTTTTT.